The next 28 T cell receptor beta chains were all read from a single sample in a study of Graves' ophthalmopathy and Graves' hyperthyroidism. RNA transcripts yielded amplified TCR beta CDR3 regions. The first round was an RT-PCR with HTBI primers, and the second round was a multiplex PCR. TCRdb redid the calling of the multiplex PCR reads with MiXCR, one entry per CDR3 protein. Here the sample spans just over 600,000 distinct CDR3 sequences, 22% being singletons. Sequencing input: peripheral blood. The receptors here all came from a woman in her late teens or twenties with stable Graves' hyperthyroidism. Some clones in this sample may be carry-over from other donors' samples.

The rearrangement links TRBV11-1 to TRBJ1-2, with D perhaps matching TRBD1 (6 bases). From germline, CDR1 is SGHAT and CDR2 FQDESV (reference sequence). CDR3 length: 16 residues. Trimming took off 0 bases at V and 7 bases at J, with 18 bases between the two ends. This chain's CDR3 is CASSLAGPGVKRGYTF. CDR3 coding DNA: TGTGCCAGCAGCTTAGCTGGCCCAGGGGTTAAGCGTGGCTACACCTTC.

Many counts were recorded for this clonotype. The genes are TRBV6-1 and TRBJ1-6; perhaps TRBD1 as D (5 bases). CDR1 is MNHNS, CDR2 SASEGT, per germline. CDR3 length equals 12 residues. V lost 6 bases to trimming and J lost 6 bases, with 6 bases between them. The CDR3 DNA is TGTGCCAGCAGCGGGACTAATTCACCCCTCCACTTT. It encodes CASSGTNSPLHF.

This clonotype was seen only a few times. The rearrangement uses TRBV13 and TRBJ1-2; maybe TRBD1 (6 bases). This CDR3 region has 11 residues. The V end was cut by 2 bases, the J end by 10 bases, with 8 bases between. Germline V lookup: CDR1 PRHDT, CDR2 FYEKMQ (reference sequence). The CDR3 is CASSLRGPYTF. In DNA, the CDR3 is TGTGCCAGCAGCTTACGGGGGCCCTACACCTTC. Filled out from reference TRBV13 and TRBJ1-2, the complete variable domain reads AAGVIQSPRHLIKEKRETATLKCYPIPRHDTVYWYQQGPGQDPQFLISFYEKMQSDKGSIPDRFSAQQFSDYHSELNMSSLELGDSALYFCASSLRGPYTFGSGTRLTVV.

This chain uses TRBV6-1 with TRBJ2-2, with D possibly TRBD1 on 6 matching bases. In germline, CDR1 is MNHNS, CDR2 SASEGT. Deletions cut 8 bases from V and 0 bases from J, with 13 bases between. This CDR3 has 15 amino acids. CDR3 nucleotide sequence: TGTGCCAGCCGTATGGACAGATCGAACACCGGGGAGCTGTTTTTT. Its protein is CASRMDRSNTGELFF.

This clonotype was found many times. The rearrangement joins TRBV12-3 or TRBV12-4 to TRBJ2-2; D possibly corresponds to TRBD2 (5 bases). The V end was cut by 4 bases, the J end by 0 bases, with 9 bases between. This CDR3 is built from 15 residues. CDR3 DNA: TGTGCCAGCAGTTGGGCCGGGACGAACACCGGGGAGCTGTTTTTT. This gives the protein CASSWAGTNTGELFF.

This clonotype was counted ten times or more. The chain uses TRBV7-2 and TRBJ2-7; D not resolved. Germline assignment: CDR1 SGHTA and CDR2 FQGNSA. The CDR3 covers 13 residues. Trimming cost V 5 bases and J 0 bases, with 8 bases left between them. This CDR3 reads CASSATHSYEQYF. The CDR3 nucleotides are TGTGCCAGCAGCGCCACTCACTCCTACGAGCAGTACTTC.

This clonotype was counted between two and nine times. The chain links TRBV2 to TRBJ2-7; the D gene could be TRBD1 or TRBD2 (6 bases each). Trimming removed 4 bases from V and 7 bases from J, with 14 bases in between. The CDR3 has 13 residues. Germline assignment: CDR1 SNHLY and CDR2 FYNNEI. For the CDR3, the DNA is TGTGCCAGCAGTGGATTCGGAGGGGGAGAGCAGTACTTC. It specifies CASSGFGGGEQYF.

The sample holds many counts of this clonotype. This rearrangement joins TRBV2 to TRBJ2-7, with D hard to call. The V and J ends lost 1 base and 0 bases respectively, with 10 bases between them. This CDR3 contains 15 residues. CDR1 is SNHLY, CDR2 FYNNEI, per germline. CDR3 DNA sequence: TGTGCCAGCAGTGAAGGCACTCCGAGCTCCTACGAGCAGTACTTC. This translates into CASSEGTPSSYEQYF.

This clonotype came up many times. This chain uses TRBV5-1 with TRBJ2-7; 7 bases are shared with TRBD2. The CDR3 runs to 15 residues. Germline lookup yields CDR1 SGHRS and CDR2 YFSETQ. The V gene end was trimmed by 2 bases and the J gene end by 3 bases; junction bases not matched to a gene: 8. The CDR3 DNA reads TGCGCCAGCAGCTTAGGAGGGAGGGAAAACTACGAGCAGTACTTC. Protein: CASSLGGRENYEQYF.

This clonotype has a count of ten or more. The V gene is TRBV6-5, the J gene TRBJ2-2, with D possibly being TRBD2 (5 bases). The CDR3 spans 17 residues. CDR1 is MNHEY and CDR2 is SVGAGI in the germline V gene. Deletions cut 3 bases from V and 6 bases from J, with 20 bases between. For the CDR3, the DNA is TGTGCCAGCAGTTATACTCGTCTGCGGGCGGCCGCCGGGGAGCTGTTTTTT. Amino acids: CASSYTRLRAAAGELFF.

This clonotype was seen repeatedly, ten times or more. The V call is TRBV7-8, the J call TRBJ2-6, with 8 bases identical to TRBD1. J was trimmed by 0 bases and V by 0 bases; bases with no gene match: 4. The CDR3 length is 18 residues. Looked up from germline, CDR1 is SGHVS and CDR2 is FQNEAQ. The CDR3, as DNA: TGTGCCAGCAGCTTAGCGGGGACAGGCTCCTCTGGGGCCAACGTCCTGACTTTC. This codes for CASSLAGTGSSGANVLTF.

At least ten counts were recorded for this clonotype. The rearrangement links TRBV20-1 to TRBJ1-1; tentatively, D is TRBD1 (5 bases). Germline-derived CDR1 and CDR2 are DFQATT and SNEGSKA (reference sequence). The V end was cut by 5 bases, the J end by 7 bases, with 11 bases between. The CDR3 totals 11 residues. CDR3 nucleotides: TGCAGTGCTCTCAGGGCCCATGAAGCTTTCTTT. This sequence encodes CSALRAHEAFF.

This clonotype was counted many times. This chain uses TRBV6-5 with TRBJ1-2, with D unresolved. V lost 2 bases to trimming and J lost 2 bases, with 12 bases between them. CDR1 is MNHEY, CDR2 SVGAGI, per germline. This CDR3 has 15 residues. This chain's CDR3 is CASSYSSTANYGYTF. CDR3 DNA: TGTGCCAGCAGTTACAGTTCCACCGCCAACTATGGCTACACCTTC.

The sample holds many counts of this clonotype. This chain uses TRBV11-2 with TRBJ2-5; maybe TRBD1 (6 bases). Germline V gene sequence: CDR1 SGHAT, CDR2 FQNNGV. Trimming took off 2 bases at V and 3 bases at J, with 7 bases between the two ends. The CDR3 consists of 13 residues. CDR3 sequence: CASSLYREETQYF. CDR3 bases: TGTGCCAGCAGCTTATACAGGGAAGAGACCCAGTACTTC.

This clonotype came up many times. The chain links TRBV30 to TRBJ2-7; the match to TRBD2 covers 8 bases. The CDR3 totals 13 residues. Germline CDR1 GTSNPN, CDR2 SVGIG (reference sequence). Unmatched junction bases numbered 4, after V lost 4 bases and J lost 2 bases. CDR3 in amino acids: CAWTSGQTYEQYF. The CDR3 bases are TGTGCCTGGACTAGCGGGCAGACCTACGAGCAGTACTTC.

The rearrangement uses TRBV11-2 and TRBJ2-5; 7 bases match TRBD1. Trimming at V came to 0 bases and at J to 9 bases, leaving 7 bases not matched to a gene. The CDR3 spans 14 residues. Germline CDR1 reads SGHAT; CDR2 reads FQNNGV. The CDR3 DNA reads as TGTGCCAGCAGCTTAGAACAGGGGTGGGAGTCCCAGTACTTC. It codes for CASSLEQGWESQYF.

This clonotype was found many times. This sequence joins TRBV5-1 and TRBJ2-7; D remains ambiguous. The CDR3 length is 14 residues. The germline V gene has CDR1 SGHRS and CDR2 YFSETQ. The ends were cut back, 2 bases at V and 1 base at J, with 10 bases in the middle. The CDR3 DNA sequence: TGCGCCAGCAGCTTTCAGTCTAGGTCCTACGAGCAGTACTTC. This encodes CASSFQSRSYEQYF. Full variable domain (remainder filled in from reference TRBV5-1 and TRBJ2-7): KAGVTQTPRYLIKTRGQQVTLSCSPISGHRSVSWYQQTPGQGLQFLFEYFSETQRNKGNFPGRFSGRQFSNSRSEMNVSTLELGDSALYLCASSFQSRSYEQYFGPGTRLTVT.

There are many counts of this clonotype. V and J are TRBV30 and TRBJ2-2; D uncertain. Germline CDR1 GTSNPN, CDR2 SVGIG (reference sequence). Trimming removed 1 base from V and 6 bases from J, with 6 bases in between. This CDR3 is 12 amino acids long. The CDR3 spells CAWSGVAGELFF. In DNA form, the CDR3 reads TGTGCCTGGAGTGGGGTTGCCGGGGAGCTGTTTTTT.

This clonotype was seen repeatedly, ten times or more. The chain employs TRBV6-2 or TRBV6-3 and TRBJ1-5; a possible D gene is TRBD1 (5 bases). V lost 2 bases and J lost 2, with 16 bases in between. CDR1 MNHEY and CDR2 SVGEGT come from the germline V gene. This CDR3 contains 17 residues. The chain's CDR3 is CASSYAIPGPGNQPQHF. As DNA, the CDR3 is TGTGCCAGCAGTTACGCGATACCGGGACCTGGCAATCAGCCCCAGCATTTT.

The chain has TRBV5-1 and TRBJ2-7; TRBD1 might be the D (6 bases). The germline gives CDR1 SGHRS, CDR2 YFSETQ. Trimming pared 4 bases from V and 2 bases from J, leaving 13 bases between. This CDR3 has 14 residues. CDR3 amino acids: CASSLRQAPYEQYF. CDR3 nucleotide sequence: TGCGCCAGCAGCCTACGACAGGCACCCTACGAGCAGTACTTC.

This clonotype was detected ten times or more. V and J are TRBV20-1 and TRBJ2-5, with 12 bases identical to TRBD2. V trimming: 3 bases; J trimming: 5 bases; junction bases outside the gene matches: 10. CDR3 size: 16 residues. Germline V lookup: CDR1 DFQATT, CDR2 SNEGSKA (reference sequence). The CDR3 sequence is CSASSSGRVGGETQYF. CDR3 nucleotides: TGCAGTGCTAGTTCTAGCGGGAGGGTTGGCGGGGAGACCCAGTACTTC.

CDR3 amino acids: CATSRGGTGENIQYF. As DNA, the CDR3 is TGTGCCACCAGCAGAGGCGGGACAGGGGAGAACATTCAGTACTTC. This chain connects TRBV15 to TRBJ2-4; 10 bases match TRBD1. The CDR3 runs 15 residues. The germline V gene encodes CDR1 LNHNV and CDR2 YYDKDF (reference sequence). The trim removed 1 base at V and 7 bases at J, leaving 4 bases unmatched.

This clonotype came up many times. V gene TRBV6-5 combines with J gene TRBJ2-5; D remains ambiguous. The V gene lost 2 bases and the J gene lost 5 bases, with 21 bases spanning the gap. Per the germline V gene, CDR1 is MNHEY and CDR2 is SVGAGI. The CDR3 extends over 17 amino acids. The CDR3 nucleotides read TGTGCCAGCAGTTACGCGAATCATCCGAGGTTCGGGGAGACCCAGTACTTC. Protein: CASSYANHPRFGETQYF.

This clonotype has ten or more counts. J is TRBJ1-1 and V is TRBV11-1, with D unresolved. Deletions cut 2 bases from V and 4 bases from J, with 14 bases between. This CDR3 region has 15 residues. Germline V lookup: CDR1 SGHAT, CDR2 FQDESV (reference sequence). The chain's CDR3 is CASSLLQSSSTEAFF. The CDR3 nucleotides read TGTGCCAGCAGCTTATTGCAGAGTTCTTCCACTGAAGCTTTCTTT.

This clonotype was recorded at least ten times. The chain couples TRBV4-1 to TRBJ2-7; 7 positions agree with TRBD2. The length of the CDR3 is 15 residues. CDR1 is MGHRA and CDR2 is YSYEKL in the germline V gene. J lost 2 bases, V lost 3 bases, and 7 bases had no gene match. CDR3 loop: CASSQGERDAYEQYF. The DNA of the CDR3 is TGCGCCAGCAGCCAGGGGGAGCGGGACGCCTACGAGCAGTACTTC.

CDR3 nucleotides: TGTGCCAGCAGCCCCGGGGTAGCGGCAAACATTCAGTACTTC. Its protein product is CASSPGVAANIQYF. V gene TRBV7-2 combines with J gene TRBJ2-4; D is possibly TRBD2 (6 bases). Looked up from germline, CDR1 is SGHTA and CDR2 is FQGNSA. The V and J ends lost 5 bases and 6 bases respectively, with 14 bases between them. The CDR3 sequence is 14 residues long.

The rearrangement uses TRBV11-2 and TRBJ2-2; D gene unclear. The CDR3 has 14 residues. CDR1 and CDR2 from the germline V gene are SGHAT and FQNNGV. Trimming stripped 5 bases from V and 4 bases from J, with 11 bases between. CDR3 protein: CASSLHASTGELFF. The CDR3, as DNA: TGTGCCAGCAGCCTCCATGCGTCCACCGGGGAGCTGTTTTTT.

This clonotype was seen many times. The chain carries TRBV12-3 or TRBV12-4 and TRBJ1-5, with D unresolved. Trimming took 3 bases from V and 6 from J, leaving 12 bases between them. This CDR3 region has 14 residues. CDR3 nucleotides: TGTGCCAGCAGTTTCGGGTGGTTGAGTCAGCCCCAGCATTTT. Its translation is CASSFGWLSQPQHF.